The clone carrying this TCR beta chain was picked up one time. Enrollees, about 18 to 95 years old, lived in 24 US areas. The study counted Cohort 3 donors as recovered given two negative PCRs, clearance, or symptom resolution. TCRdb's copy holds only in-frame clones and misses some; the assay was immunoSEQ multiplex PCR. The repertoire holds approximately 390,000 clones, with approximately 90% as singletons. The data originate from a study of blood T cell repertoires in COVID-19. CDR3 length equals 15 residues. Per germline, CDR1 LNHDA and CDR2 SQIVND (reference sequence). The junction had 9 bases not matched to a gene; V was cut back by 4 bases and J by 6 bases.

Material for sequencing was PBMCs or T cells enriched from blood (not recorded which). The receptor's source is a woman in her forties or fifties who had recovered from COVID-19. The chain has TRBV19 and TRBJ1-1, with 9 nucleotides matching TRBD1. The CDR3 DNA is TGTGCCAGTAGTACCCTCCGGGACAGGGTCCCTGAAGCTTTCTTT. Residues: CASSTLRDRVPEAFF. The complete variable domain, with remaining parts taken from reference TRBV19 and TRBJ1-1, reads DGGITQSPKYLFRKEGQNVTLSCEQNLNHDAMYWYRQDPGQGLRLIYYSQIVNDFQKGDIAEGYSVSREKKESFPLTVTSAQKNPTAFYLCASSTLRDRVPEAFFGQGTRLTVV.